This T cell receptor (beta chain) comes out of a study of T cells in localized non-small cell lung cancer (dated by TCRdb to 2020 to 2021). Study-level background: The study analyzed T cell repertoires of about 230 early-stage NSCLC patients, comparing tumors and uninvolved tumor-adjacent lungs. The mean age of the NSCLC patients was about 67 years, with 130 or so men and about a hundred women. All 240 or so NSCLC patients in the cohort were treatment-naive and had localized lung tumors that were resected. Study-level results and caveats: Higher T cell density in blood was associated with longer overall survival, whereas higher clonality in adjacent lung was associated with shorter survival. Uninvolved tumor-adjacent lung showed the highest T cell clonality, higher than tumor, which suggests more focused antigenic responses in the adjacent lung. Multi-region tumor sequencing was not performed, so intratumor heterogeneity could not be excluded. A median of approximately 62 of the top 100 tumor clones turned up in the paired uninvolved adjacent lung, and approximately 30 of those clones also ranked among the top 100 of that same adjacent lung. Because of the exploratory design, TCR variables were selected using unadjusted p-values without false-discovery rate correction.

At diagnosis, tumor, uninvolved tumor-adjacent lung and peripheral blood were collected and then preserved as a mix of FFPE and fresh-frozen material. Blood samples were analyzed as peripheral blood mononuclear cells for TCR repertoire profiling. The immunoSEQ Assay was used to sequence TCR beta CDR3 regions from DNA. The paper's data handling went like this. T cell density was computed as TCR beta template counts normalized to usable DNA estimated by amplifying housekeeping genes. Richness was estimated with the preseqR package, extrapolating to 400,000 templates for PBMC samples and 120,000 templates for tissue samples. Clonality was calculated as one minus Pielou's evenness. Tissue-enriched TCRs were identified by differential abundance testing using productive amino-acid clonotypes, minimum total count 5 and alpha 0.1. The Jaccard Index and the Morisita Overlap Index were used to measure repertoire overlap between compartments. TCR beta CDR3s were clustered by GLIPH together with public tetramer-defined viral CDR3s, and at least three viral sequences plus V-gene enrichment were required for viral motifs. TCRdb took this table from immuneACCESS and kept in-frame rearrangements with V and J called. Such tables lack part of the clones; where checked against another copy, unresolved V genes explain under half of the gap, and the rest is unexplained. Clone size and the V and J calls come from that table; the DNA yielded D and trimming. This sample lists about 82,000 clones; 80% were detected once. The top ten hold around 21% of the sample.

The junction shows trimming of 0 bases on V and 1 base on J, plus 3 bases between the germline ends. The CDR3 spans 13 residues, from the cysteine through the phenylalanine. The DNA shown is the 39-base CDR3, in frame from base 1. CDR1 and CDR2 (LGHNA, YNFKEQ) derive from the germline V gene. As to this clone: No cognate antigen has been identified for it. Base qualities are not at hand, and no much larger clone is one base apart.

The sequence was collected from a man aged 40 to 70 with stage II squamous cell lung carcinoma. Recombination connected TRBV4-2 to TRBJ1-1; no confident D gene assignment can be made. The input for sequencing was PBMCs, taken before any cancer treatment. The nucleotide sequence reads as follows: TGTGCCAGCAGCCAAGATTGGAACACTGAAGCTTTCTTT. This translates into CASSQDWNTEAFF.